A selection of T cell receptor beta chains follows, all from one sample in a study of cytomegalovirus exposure and HLA in healthy donors. Profiled with immunoSEQ multiplex PCR; TCRdb holds only in-frame clones, not every one. The sample has some 85,000 clones; approximately 77% are singletons. The sequenced material came from PBMCs. These TCRs come from a man younger than 45 in good health and CMV-seronegative. Both conserved end residues are trimmed from each CDR3. The D gene is left open where the match is weak.

NA TRBV6-5 ASSYWAGGYEQY
NA TRBV6-1 ASTKGWNTEAF
NA TRBV5-6 ASSPRDDYGYT
NA TRBV5-5 ASSLMTATNEKLF
NA TRBV7-8 ASSFVGGADTQY
NA TRBV6-5 ASSGSNEKLF
NA TRBV7-8 ASSPYSSAGNTIY
NA TRBV6-1 ASSAWTASGNTIY
TRBD1 TRBV7-2 ASSLTGQHGNQPQH
NA TRBV10-3 ASSFATGDTEAF
TRBD1 TRBV2 ASSGGTGGDYEQY
NA TRBV6-1 ASRVTGWSEAF
TRBD1 TRBV18 ASSVDRVGGYT
NA TRBV6-5 ASSYSRVPGTRTQY
TRBD1 TRBV11-2 ASSTGQGLDEQY
TRBD1 TRBV2 ASSDFNRGLTEAF
TRBD1 TRBV9 ASSVGQGAYGYT
NA TRBV7-2 ASSIQGMNTEAF
TRBD1 TRBV5-5 ASSLGATGFASYEQY
NA TRBV4-3 ASSQDTANSPLH
TRBD1 TRBV29-1 STTGTDQETQY
NA TRBV27 ASSLWGDNEKLF
NA TRBV29-1 SVGTGRTYEQY
TRBD2 TRBV11-2 ASSPVPTSGRADGELF
TRBD1 TRBV30 AWSRDRGLVEQY
NA TRBV7-8 ASSPQYSGNTIY
TRBD1 TRBV5-4 ASSLAPRGTGGDEQF
NA TRBV4-3 ASSKRAQHQETQY
NA TRBV7-9 ASSLSYGRGHQPQH
NA TRBV7-9 ASSTFRDTSYEQY
NA TRBV9 ASSVAGGENTEAF
NA TRBV4-1 ASSPREAYQGGRGYGYT
NA TRBV28 ASSKPPGKGSNQPQH
NA TRBV30 AWRTDSYEQY
NA TRBV11-2 ASSLRQIEAF